The clone carrying this T cell receptor (beta chain) was found many times. The antigen remains unidentified. An equimolar mix of two oligonucleotides served as the beta constant-region primer for TRBC1 and TRBC2. MiXCR was run by TCRdb on the UMI-ligation and nested PCR reads, yielding one entry per CDR3 protein. The data contain under 150,000 distinct CDR3 sequences, over 15% of them singletons. The data stem from a study of naive and memory T cell subsets. General observations from the study: Clonotypes here are unpaired alpha or beta chain sequences.

The ends lost 4 bases at V and 4 bases at J; junction bases unmatched: 4. The CDR3 loop spans 14 amino acids. CDR1 DFQATT and CDR2 SNEGSKA come from the germline V gene (reference sequence). The sample comprised naive CD4+ T cells from blood. The chain employs TRBV20-1 and TRBJ2-7, with 13 bases fitting TRBD2. The sequence derives from a human donor in good health. CDR3 in amino acids: CSAMPGLAGYEQYF. The CDR3 coding sequence is TGCAGTGCTATGCCGGGACTAGCGGGGTACGAGCAGTACTTC.